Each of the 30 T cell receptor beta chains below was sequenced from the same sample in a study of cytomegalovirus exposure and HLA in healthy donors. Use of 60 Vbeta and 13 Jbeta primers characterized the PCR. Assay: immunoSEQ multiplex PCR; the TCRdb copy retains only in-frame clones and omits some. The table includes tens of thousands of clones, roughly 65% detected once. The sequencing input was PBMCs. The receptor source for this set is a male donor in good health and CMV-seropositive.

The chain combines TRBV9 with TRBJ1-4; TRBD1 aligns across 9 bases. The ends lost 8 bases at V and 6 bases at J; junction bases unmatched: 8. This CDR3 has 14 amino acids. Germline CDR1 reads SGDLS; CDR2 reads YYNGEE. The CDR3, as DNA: TGTGCCAGTCCCGGAGGGGACAGGGATGAAAAACTGTTTTTT. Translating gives CASPGGDRDEKLFF.

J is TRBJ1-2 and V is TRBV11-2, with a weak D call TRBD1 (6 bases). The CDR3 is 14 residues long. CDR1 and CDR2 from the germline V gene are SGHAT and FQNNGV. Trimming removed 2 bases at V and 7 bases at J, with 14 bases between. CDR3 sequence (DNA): TGTGCCAGCAGCTTACCGGACAGAGAGGGTGGCTACACCTTC. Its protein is CASSLPDREGGYTF.

The CDR3 DNA follows: TGTGCCAGCAGTGAAGCCGGGGTCGAGCAGTACTTC. Protein sequence: CASSEAGVEQYF. This chain uses TRBV6-1 with TRBJ2-7; TRBD2 might be the D (5 bases). This CDR3 has 12 amino acids. In germline, CDR1 is MNHNS, CDR2 SASEGT. Trimming stripped 0 bases from V and 6 bases from J, with 6 bases between.

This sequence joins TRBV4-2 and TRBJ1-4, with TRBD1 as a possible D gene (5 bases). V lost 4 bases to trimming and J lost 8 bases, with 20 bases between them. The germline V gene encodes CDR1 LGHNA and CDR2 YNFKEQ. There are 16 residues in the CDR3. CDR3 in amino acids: CASSPQLGAGGEKLFF. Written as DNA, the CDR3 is TGTGCCAGCAGCCCCCAATTAGGGGCGGGAGGGGAAAAACTGTTTTTT.

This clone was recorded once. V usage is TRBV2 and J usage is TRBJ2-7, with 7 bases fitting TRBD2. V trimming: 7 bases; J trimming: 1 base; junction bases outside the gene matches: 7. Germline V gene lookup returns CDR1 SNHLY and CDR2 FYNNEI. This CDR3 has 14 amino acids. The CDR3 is CASTRTRPSYEQYF. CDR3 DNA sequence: TGTGCCAGCACCCGGACTAGACCATCCTACGAGCAGTACTTC.

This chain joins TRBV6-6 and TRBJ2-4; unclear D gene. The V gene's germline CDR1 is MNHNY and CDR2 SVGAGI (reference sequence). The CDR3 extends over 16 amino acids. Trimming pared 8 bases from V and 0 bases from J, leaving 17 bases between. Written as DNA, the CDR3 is TGTGCCAGCGCGAACCCCGCCGGTCTAGCCAAAAACATTCAGTACTTC. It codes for CASANPAGLAKNIQYF.

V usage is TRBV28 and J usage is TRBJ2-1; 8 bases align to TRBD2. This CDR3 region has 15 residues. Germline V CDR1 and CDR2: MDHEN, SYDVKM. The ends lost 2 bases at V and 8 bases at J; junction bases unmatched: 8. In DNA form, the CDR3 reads TGTGCCAGCAGTTTAAGGACGGGGGGGCCGTATGAGCAGTTCTTC. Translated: CASSLRTGGPYEQFF.

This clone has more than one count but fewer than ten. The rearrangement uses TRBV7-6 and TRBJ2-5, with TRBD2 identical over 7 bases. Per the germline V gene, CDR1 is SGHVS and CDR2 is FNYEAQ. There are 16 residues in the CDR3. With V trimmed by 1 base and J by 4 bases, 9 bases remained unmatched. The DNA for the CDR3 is TGTGCCAGCAGCTTAGGGGCTAGCGGAAGGGCAGAGACCCAGTACTTC. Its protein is CASSLGASGRAETQYF.

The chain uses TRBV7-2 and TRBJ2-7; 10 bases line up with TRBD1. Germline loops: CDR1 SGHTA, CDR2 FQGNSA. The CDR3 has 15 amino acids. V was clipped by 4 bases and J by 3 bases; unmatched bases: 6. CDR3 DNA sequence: TGTGCCAGCAGCTCACGGACAGGGGGAAACTACGAGCAGTACTTC. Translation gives CASSSRTGGNYEQYF. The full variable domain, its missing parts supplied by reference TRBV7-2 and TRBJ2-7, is GAGVSQSPSNKVTEKGKDVELRCDPISGHTALYWYRQSLGQGLEFLIYFQGNSAPDKSGLPSDRFSAERTGGSVSTLTIQRTQQEDSAVYLCASSSRTGGNYEQYFGPGTRLTVT.

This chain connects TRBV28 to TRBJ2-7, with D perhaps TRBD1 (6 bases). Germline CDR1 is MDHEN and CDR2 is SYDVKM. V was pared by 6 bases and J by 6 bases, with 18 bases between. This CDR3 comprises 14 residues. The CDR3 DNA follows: TGTGCCAGCAGAAAACAGGGACGGGCGTTCGAGCAGTACTTC. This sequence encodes CASRKQGRAFEQYF.

CDR3 sequence: CASSQDLPTSGLIKQYF. Here the CDR3 DNA reads TGCGCCAGCAGCCAAGATCTGCCCACTAGCGGACTCATAAAGCAGTACTTC. The chain is built from TRBV4-1 and TRBJ2-7; TRBD2 matches 8 bases. The CDR3 loop spans 17 amino acids. CDR1 MGHRA and CDR2 YSYEKL come from the germline V gene. V dropped 0 bases and J dropped 8; count of bases not matched to a gene: 15.

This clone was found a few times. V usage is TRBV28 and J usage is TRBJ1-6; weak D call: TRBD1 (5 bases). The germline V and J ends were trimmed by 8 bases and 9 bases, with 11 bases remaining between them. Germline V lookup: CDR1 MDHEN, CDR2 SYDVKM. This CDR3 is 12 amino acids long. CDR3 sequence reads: CASVTGVSPLHF. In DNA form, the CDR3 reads TGTGCCAGCGTTACGGGGGTTTCACCCCTCCACTTT.

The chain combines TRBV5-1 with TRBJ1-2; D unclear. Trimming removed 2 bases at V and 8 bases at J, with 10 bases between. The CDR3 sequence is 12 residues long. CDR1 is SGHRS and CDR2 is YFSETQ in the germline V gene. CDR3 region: CASSFPGDGYTF. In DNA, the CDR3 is TGCGCCAGCAGCTTTCCAGGCGACGGCTACACCTTC.

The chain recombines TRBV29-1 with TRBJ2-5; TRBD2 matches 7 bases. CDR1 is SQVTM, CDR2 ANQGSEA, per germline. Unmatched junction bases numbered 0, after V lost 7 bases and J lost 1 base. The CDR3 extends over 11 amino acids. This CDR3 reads CSGEGQETQYF. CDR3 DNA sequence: TGCAGCGGGGAGGGCCAAGAGACCCAGTACTTC.

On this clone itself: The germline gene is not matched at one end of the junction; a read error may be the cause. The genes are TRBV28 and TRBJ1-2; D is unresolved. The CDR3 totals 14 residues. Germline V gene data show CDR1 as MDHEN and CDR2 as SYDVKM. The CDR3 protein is CASSAPEGSYGYPF. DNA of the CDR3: TGTGCCAGCAGTGCCCCCGAGGGAAGCTATGGCTACCCCTTC.

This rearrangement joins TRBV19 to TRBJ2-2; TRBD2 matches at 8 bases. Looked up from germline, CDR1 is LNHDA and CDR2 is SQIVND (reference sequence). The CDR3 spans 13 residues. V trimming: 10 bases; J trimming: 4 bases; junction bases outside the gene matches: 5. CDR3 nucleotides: TGTGCCACCTCGGGGGGGCTCACCGGGGAGCTGTTTTTT. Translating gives CATSGGLTGELFF.

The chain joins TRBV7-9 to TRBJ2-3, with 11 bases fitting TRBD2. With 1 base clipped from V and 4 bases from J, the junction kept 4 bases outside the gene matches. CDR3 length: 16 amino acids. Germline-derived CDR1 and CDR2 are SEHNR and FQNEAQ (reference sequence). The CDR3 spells CASSLEGLAASDTQYF. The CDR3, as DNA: TGTGCCAGCAGCTTAGAGGGACTAGCGGCATCAGATACGCAGTATTTT.

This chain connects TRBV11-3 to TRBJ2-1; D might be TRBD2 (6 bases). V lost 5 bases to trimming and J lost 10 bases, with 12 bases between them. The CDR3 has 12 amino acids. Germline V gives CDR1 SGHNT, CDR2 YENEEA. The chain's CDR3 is CASSDFGGEQFF. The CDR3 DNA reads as TGTGCCAGCAGCGACTTCGGGGGAGAGCAGTTCTTC.

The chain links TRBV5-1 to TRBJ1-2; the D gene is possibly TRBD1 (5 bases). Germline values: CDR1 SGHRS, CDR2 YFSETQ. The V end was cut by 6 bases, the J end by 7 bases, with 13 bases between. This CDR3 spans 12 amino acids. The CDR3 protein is CASKAPGLGYTF. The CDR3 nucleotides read TGCGCCAGCAAAGCCCCAGGGCTTGGCTACACCTTC.

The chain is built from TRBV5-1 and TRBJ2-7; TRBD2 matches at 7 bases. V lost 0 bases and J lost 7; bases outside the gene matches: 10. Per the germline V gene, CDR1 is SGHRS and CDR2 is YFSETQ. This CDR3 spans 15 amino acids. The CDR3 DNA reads TGCGCCAGCAGCTTGGAGGGCAGGGAGGGTTTGGAGCAGTACTTC. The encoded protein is CASSLEGREGLEQYF.

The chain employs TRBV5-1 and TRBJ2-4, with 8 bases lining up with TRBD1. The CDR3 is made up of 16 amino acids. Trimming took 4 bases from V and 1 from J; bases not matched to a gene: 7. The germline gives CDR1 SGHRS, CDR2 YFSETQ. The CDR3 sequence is CASSLEAGGAKNIQYF. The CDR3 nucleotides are TGCGCCAGCAGCCTGGAGGCAGGGGGCGCCAAAAACATTCAGTACTTC.

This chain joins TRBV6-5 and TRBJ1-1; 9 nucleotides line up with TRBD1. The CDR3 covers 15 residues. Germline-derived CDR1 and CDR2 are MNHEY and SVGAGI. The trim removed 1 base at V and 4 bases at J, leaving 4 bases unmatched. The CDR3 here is CASSYFPTGGTEAFF. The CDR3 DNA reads TGTGCCAGCAGTTACTTCCCGACAGGGGGCACTGAAGCTTTCTTT.

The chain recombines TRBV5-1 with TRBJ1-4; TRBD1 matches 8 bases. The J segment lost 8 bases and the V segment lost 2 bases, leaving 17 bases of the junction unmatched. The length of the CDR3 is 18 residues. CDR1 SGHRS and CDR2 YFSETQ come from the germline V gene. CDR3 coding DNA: TGCGCCAGCAGCTTTACCCCACCGTTCGGGACAGGCGACGAAAAACTGTTTTTT. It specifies CASSFTPPFGTGDEKLFF. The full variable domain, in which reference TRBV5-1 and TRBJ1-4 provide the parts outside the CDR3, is KAGVTQTPRYLIKTRGQQVTLSCSPISGHRSVSWYQQTPGQGLQFLFEYFSETQRNKGNFPGRFSGRQFSNSRSEMNVSTLELGDSALYLCASSFTPPFGTGDEKLFFGSGTQLSVL.

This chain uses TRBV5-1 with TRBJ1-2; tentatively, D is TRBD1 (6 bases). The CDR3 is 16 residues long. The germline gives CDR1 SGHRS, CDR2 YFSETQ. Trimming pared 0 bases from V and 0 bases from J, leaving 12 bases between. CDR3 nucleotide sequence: TGCGCCAGCAGCTTGGGGTTACAGGGCGCTAACTATGGCTACACCTTC. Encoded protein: CASSLGLQGANYGYTF.

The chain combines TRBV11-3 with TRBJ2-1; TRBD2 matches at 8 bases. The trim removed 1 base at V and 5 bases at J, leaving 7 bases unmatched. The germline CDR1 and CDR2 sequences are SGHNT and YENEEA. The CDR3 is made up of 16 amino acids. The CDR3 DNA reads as TGTGCCAGCAGCTTAGGCCAGCGGGGGTCCAACAATGAGCAGTTCTTC. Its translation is CASSLGQRGSNNEQFF. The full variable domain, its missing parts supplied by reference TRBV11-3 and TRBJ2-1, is EAGVVQSPRYKIIEKKQPVAFWCNPISGHNTLYWYLQNLGQGPELLIRYENEEAVDDSQLPKDRFSAERLKGVDSTLKIQPAELGDSAVYLCASSLGQRGSNNEQFFGPGTRLTVL.

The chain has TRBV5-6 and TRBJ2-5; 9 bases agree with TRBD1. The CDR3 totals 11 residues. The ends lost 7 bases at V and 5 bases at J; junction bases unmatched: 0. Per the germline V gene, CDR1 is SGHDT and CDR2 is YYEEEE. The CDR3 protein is CASGTGETQYF. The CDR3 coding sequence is TGTGCCAGCGGGACAGGGGAGACCCAGTACTTC.

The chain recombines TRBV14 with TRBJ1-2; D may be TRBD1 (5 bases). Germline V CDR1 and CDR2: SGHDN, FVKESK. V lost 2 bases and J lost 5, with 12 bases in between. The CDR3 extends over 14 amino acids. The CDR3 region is CASSQRDRPYGYTF. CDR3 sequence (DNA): TGTGCCAGCAGCCAAAGAGACAGACCGTATGGCTACACCTTC.

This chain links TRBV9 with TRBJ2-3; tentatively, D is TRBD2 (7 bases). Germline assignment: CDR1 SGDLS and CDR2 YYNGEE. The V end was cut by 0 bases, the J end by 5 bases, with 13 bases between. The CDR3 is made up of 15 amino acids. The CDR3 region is CASSVEEGGRDTQYF. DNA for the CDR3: TGTGCCAGCAGCGTAGAGGAGGGGGGGAGAGATACGCAGTATTTT.

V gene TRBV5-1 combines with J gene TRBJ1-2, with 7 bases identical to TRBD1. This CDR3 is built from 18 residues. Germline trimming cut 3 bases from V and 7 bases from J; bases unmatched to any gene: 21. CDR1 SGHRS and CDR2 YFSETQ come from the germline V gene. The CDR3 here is CASSWGSRQGVGRTGYTF. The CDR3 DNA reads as TGCGCCAGCAGCTGGGGATCGAGACAGGGCGTTGGAAGGACTGGCTACACCTTC.

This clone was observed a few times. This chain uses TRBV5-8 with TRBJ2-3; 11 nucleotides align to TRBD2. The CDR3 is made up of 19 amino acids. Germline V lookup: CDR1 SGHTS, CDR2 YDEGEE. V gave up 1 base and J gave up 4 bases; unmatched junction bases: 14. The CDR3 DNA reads TGTGCCAGCAGCTTGAGGGCGGTGATCTCTAGCGGGAGGCCAGATACGCAGTATTTT. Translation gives CASSLRAVISSGRPDTQYF.